This T cell receptor (beta chain) was sequenced during a study of response to subunit inactivated influenza vaccine. Study results and limitations: The authors offered the suggestion that each seasonal influenza vaccination recruits few new T cells.

The length of the CDR3 is 19 residues. Germline values: CDR1 MGHRA, CDR2 YSYEKL. J lost 8 bases, V lost 0 bases, and 16 bases had no gene match. This clonotype has a count of ten or more. What it binds is unknown. MiXCR, applied by TCRdb to the RT-PCR reads, yields one record per CDR3 protein. The repertoire holds hundreds of thousands of distinct CDR3 sequences, with 11% to 15% as singletons. The material sequenced was PBMCs from blood, taken around 14 days before vaccination. The V gene is TRBV4-1, the J gene TRBJ1-2; TRBD1 matches at 12 bases. The source is a man aged 50-60 years who received an inactivated influenza vaccine. The CDR3 sequence: CASSQERRTPGQGARGYTF. CDR3 coding DNA: TGCGCCAGCAGCCAAGAAAGGAGGACCCCGGGACAGGGGGCGCGAGGCTACACCTTC.